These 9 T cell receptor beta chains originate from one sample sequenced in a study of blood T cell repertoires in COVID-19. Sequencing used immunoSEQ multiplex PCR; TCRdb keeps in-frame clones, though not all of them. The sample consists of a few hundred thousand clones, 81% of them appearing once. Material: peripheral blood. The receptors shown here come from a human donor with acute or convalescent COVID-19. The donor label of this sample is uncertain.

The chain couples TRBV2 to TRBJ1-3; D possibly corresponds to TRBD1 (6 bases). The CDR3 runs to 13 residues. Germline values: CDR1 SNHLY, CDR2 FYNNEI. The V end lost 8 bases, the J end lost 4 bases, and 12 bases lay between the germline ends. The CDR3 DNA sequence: TGTGCCAGCGGGTCAGGGGCGGGAAACACCATATATTTT. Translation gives CASGSGAGNTIYF.

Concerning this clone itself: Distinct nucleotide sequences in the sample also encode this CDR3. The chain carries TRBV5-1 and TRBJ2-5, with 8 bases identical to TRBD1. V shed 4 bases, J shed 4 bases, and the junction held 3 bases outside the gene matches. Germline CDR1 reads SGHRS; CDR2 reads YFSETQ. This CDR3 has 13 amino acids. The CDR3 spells CASSPDRGETQYF. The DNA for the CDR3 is TGCGCCAGCAGCCCCGACAGGGGAGAGACCCAGTACTTC.

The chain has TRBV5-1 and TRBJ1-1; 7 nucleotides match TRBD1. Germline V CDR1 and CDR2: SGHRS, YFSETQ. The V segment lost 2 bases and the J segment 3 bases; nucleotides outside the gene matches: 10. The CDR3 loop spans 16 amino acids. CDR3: CASSFRPGGRYTEAFF. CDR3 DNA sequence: TGCGCCAGCAGCTTTCGGCCAGGGGGTCGGTACACTGAAGCTTTCTTT. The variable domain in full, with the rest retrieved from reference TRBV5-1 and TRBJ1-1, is KAGVTQTPRYLIKTRGQQVTLSCSPISGHRSVSWYQQTPGQGLQFLFEYFSETQRNKGNFPGRFSGRQFSNSRSEMNVSTLELGDSALYLCASSFRPGGRYTEAFFGQGTRLTVV.

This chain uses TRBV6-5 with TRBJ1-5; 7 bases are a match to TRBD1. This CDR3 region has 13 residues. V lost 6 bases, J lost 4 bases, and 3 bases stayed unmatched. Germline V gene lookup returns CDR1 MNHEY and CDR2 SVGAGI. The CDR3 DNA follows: TGTGCCAGCAGAGACAGGGAAAATCAGCCCCAGCATTTT. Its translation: CASRDRENQPQHF.

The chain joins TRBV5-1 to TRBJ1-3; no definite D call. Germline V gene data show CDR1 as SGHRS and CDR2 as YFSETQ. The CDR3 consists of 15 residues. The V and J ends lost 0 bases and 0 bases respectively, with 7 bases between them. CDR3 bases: TGCGCCAGCAGCTTGGGTACCGGCTCTGGAAACACCATATATTTT. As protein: CASSLGTGSGNTIYF.

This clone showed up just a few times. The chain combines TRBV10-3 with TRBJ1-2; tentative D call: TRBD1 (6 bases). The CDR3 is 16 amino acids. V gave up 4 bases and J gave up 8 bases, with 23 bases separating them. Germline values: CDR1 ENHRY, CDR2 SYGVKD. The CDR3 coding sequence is TGTGCCATCAGTGCTACGATTCGGTCGACAGGAGGCGGCTACACCTTC. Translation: CAISATIRSTGGGYTF.

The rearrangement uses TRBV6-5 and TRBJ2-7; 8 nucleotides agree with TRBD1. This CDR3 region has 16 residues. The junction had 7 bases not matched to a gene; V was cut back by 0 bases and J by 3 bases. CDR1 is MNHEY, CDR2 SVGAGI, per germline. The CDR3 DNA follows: TGTGCCAGCAGTTACTCGTACGGACAGGGTATCTACGAGCAGTACTTC. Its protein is CASSYSYGQGIYEQYF.

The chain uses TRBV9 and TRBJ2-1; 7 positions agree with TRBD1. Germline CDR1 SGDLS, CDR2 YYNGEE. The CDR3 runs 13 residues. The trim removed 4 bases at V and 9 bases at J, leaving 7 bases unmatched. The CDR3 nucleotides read TGTGCCAGCAGCCCCGGGACAGAGGGTGAGCAGTTCTTC. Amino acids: CASSPGTEGEQFF.

The CDR3 DNA is TGTGCCAGCAGTGAAGCGACAGTTAACTATGGCTACACCTTC. Encoded protein: CASSEATVNYGYTF. This chain connects TRBV2 to TRBJ1-2, with D tentatively TRBD1 (5 bases). This CDR3 has 14 amino acids. Germline V gene sequence: CDR1 SNHLY, CDR2 FYNNEI. Trimming cost V 0 bases and J 1 base, with 6 bases left between them.